A single sample gave rise to the 7 T cell receptor beta chains below, sequenced in a study of cytomegalovirus exposure and HLA in healthy donors. PCR involved 60 Vbeta and 13 Jbeta primers. Produced via immunoSEQ multiplex PCR; TCRdb's table is partial and in-frame only. The sample has about 200,000 clones, around 80% seen once; the top ten hold about 4.4%. Sequenced input: PBMCs. The origin of the receptors is a woman aged 25 to 39 in good health and CMV-seropositive.

V usage is TRBV4-1 and J usage is TRBJ2-7; the D gene is possibly TRBD1 (5 bases). CDR3 length: 14 residues. V dropped 4 bases and J dropped 0 bases, with 10 bases sitting between them. The germline V gene has CDR1 MGHRA and CDR2 YSYEKL. CDR3 residues: CASSPQGISYEQYF. CDR3 nucleotide sequence: TGCGCCAGCAGCCCCCAGGGTATCTCCTACGAGCAGTACTTC.

V usage is TRBV7-8 and J usage is TRBJ2-7, with D perhaps TRBD2 (5 bases). CDR3 length: 17 residues. Germline lookup yields CDR1 SGHVS and CDR2 FQNEAQ. The V end lost 0 bases, the J end lost 2 bases, and 17 bases lay between the germline ends. The CDR3 sequence is CASSLASSSGWPYEQYF. The CDR3 DNA follows: TGTGCCAGCAGCTTAGCCTCCTCCTCGGGATGGCCCTACGAGCAGTACTTC.

This chain connects TRBV5-1 to TRBJ2-3; possibly TRBD1 for D (7 bases). Germline lookup yields CDR1 SGHRS and CDR2 YFSETQ. Trimming took 5 bases from V and 3 from J, leaving 13 bases between them. The CDR3 loop spans 14 amino acids. The CDR3 DNA reads as TGCGCCAGCAGAGGGGCAGGGGGGACAGATACGCAGTATTTT. The encoded protein is CASRGAGGTDTQYF.

This chain joins TRBV7-2 and TRBJ1-1; no firm D call. Germline V gives CDR1 SGHTA, CDR2 FQGNSA. Trimming pared 1 base from V and 4 bases from J, leaving 16 bases between. This CDR3 is 16 amino acids long. As DNA, the CDR3 is TGTGCCAGCAGCTTAGATGCAGCGATGGTCGGCACTGAAGCTTTCTTT. It encodes CASSLDAAMVGTEAFF.

V and J are TRBV30 and TRBJ2-7; the D is unclear. The V gene lost 0 bases and the J gene lost 4 bases, with 10 bases spanning the gap. Looked up from germline, CDR1 is GTSNPN and CDR2 is SVGIG (reference sequence). This CDR3 is built from 13 residues. The CDR3 DNA reads TGTGCCTGGAGTGTGAACACCTTTTACGAGCAGTACTTC. Its translation: CAWSVNTFYEQYF. Full variable domain (rest looked up from reference TRBV30 and TRBJ2-7): SQTIHQWPATLVQPVGSPLSLECTVEGTSNPNLYWYRQAAGRGLQLLFYSVGIGQISSEVPQNLSASRPQDRQFILSSKKLLLSDSGFYLCAWSVNTFYEQYFGPGTRLTVT.

This clone appeared once. The gene calls are TRBV10-3 and TRBJ1-2; D is ambiguous. The germline CDR1 and CDR2 sequences are ENHRY and SYGVKD. V was pared by 0 bases and J by 3 bases, with 11 bases between. The CDR3 has 15 amino acids. The CDR3 sequence is CAISESWRRDYGYTF. Here the CDR3 DNA reads TGTGCCATCAGTGAGTCCTGGCGGAGGGACTATGGCTACACCTTC.

This chain uses TRBV5-1 with TRBJ2-1; TRBD1 might be the D (5 bases). The CDR3 totals 14 residues. V dropped 0 bases and J dropped 6 bases, with 10 bases sitting between them. The germline CDR1 and CDR2 sequences are SGHRS and YFSETQ. CDR3 nucleotides: TGCGCCAGCAGCTTGGCACAGGTTGTCAATGAGCAGTTCTTC. Its protein product is CASSLAQVVNEQFF.